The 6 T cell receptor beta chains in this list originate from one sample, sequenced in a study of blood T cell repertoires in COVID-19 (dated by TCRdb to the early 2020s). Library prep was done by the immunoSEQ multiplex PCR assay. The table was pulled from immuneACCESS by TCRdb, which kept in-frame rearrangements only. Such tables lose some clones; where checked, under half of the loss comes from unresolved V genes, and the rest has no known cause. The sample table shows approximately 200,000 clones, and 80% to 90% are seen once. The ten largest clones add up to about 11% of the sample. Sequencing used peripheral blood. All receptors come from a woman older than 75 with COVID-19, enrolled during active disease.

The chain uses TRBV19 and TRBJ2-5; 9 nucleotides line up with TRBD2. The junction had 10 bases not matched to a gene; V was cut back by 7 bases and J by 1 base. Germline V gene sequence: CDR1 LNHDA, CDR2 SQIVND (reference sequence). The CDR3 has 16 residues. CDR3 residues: CASKGRRAGGQETQYF. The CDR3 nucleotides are TGTGCCAGTAAGGGCAGACGAGCGGGAGGCCAAGAGACCCAGTACTTC.

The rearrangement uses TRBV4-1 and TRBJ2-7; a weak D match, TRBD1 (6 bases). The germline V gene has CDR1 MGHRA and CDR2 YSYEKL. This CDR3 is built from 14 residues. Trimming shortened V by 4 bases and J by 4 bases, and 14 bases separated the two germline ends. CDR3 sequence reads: CASSRSGGSYEQYF. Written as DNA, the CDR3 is TGCGCCAGCAGCCGATCTGGGGGCAGTTACGAGCAGTACTTC.

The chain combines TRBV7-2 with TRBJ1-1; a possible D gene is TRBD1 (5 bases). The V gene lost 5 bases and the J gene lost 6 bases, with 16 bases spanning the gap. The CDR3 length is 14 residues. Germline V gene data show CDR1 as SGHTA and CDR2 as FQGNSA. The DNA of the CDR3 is TGTGCCAGCAGCGTCGACAGTGGCTTCGCTGAAGCTTTCTTT. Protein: CASSVDSGFAEAFF.

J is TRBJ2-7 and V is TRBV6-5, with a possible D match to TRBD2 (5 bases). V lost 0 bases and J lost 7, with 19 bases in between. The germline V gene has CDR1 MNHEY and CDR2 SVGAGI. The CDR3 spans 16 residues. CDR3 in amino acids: CASSYSIIIRSGEQYF. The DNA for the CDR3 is TGTGCCAGCAGTTACTCGATAATTATTCGTTCGGGGGAGCAGTACTTC.

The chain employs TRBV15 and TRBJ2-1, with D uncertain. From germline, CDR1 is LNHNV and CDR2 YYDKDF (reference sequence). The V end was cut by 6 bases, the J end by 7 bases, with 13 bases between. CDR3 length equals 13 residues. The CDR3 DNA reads TGTGCCACCAGACCTCTCCTCGGGAATGAGCAGTTCTTC. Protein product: CATRPLLGNEQFF.

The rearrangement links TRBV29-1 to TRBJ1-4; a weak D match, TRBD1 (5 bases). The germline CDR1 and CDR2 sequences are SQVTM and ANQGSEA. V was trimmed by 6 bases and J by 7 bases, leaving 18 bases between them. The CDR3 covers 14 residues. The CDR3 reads CSVATEGSAEKLFF. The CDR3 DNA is TGCAGCGTCGCCACGGAGGGGAGCGCTGAAAAACTGTTTTTT. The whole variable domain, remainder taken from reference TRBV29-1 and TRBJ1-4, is SAVISQKPSRDICQRGTSLTIQCQVDSQVTMMFWYRQQPGQSLTLIATANQGSEATYESGFVIDKFPISRPNLTFSTLTVSNMSPEDSSIYLCSVATEGSAEKLFFGSGTQLSVL.